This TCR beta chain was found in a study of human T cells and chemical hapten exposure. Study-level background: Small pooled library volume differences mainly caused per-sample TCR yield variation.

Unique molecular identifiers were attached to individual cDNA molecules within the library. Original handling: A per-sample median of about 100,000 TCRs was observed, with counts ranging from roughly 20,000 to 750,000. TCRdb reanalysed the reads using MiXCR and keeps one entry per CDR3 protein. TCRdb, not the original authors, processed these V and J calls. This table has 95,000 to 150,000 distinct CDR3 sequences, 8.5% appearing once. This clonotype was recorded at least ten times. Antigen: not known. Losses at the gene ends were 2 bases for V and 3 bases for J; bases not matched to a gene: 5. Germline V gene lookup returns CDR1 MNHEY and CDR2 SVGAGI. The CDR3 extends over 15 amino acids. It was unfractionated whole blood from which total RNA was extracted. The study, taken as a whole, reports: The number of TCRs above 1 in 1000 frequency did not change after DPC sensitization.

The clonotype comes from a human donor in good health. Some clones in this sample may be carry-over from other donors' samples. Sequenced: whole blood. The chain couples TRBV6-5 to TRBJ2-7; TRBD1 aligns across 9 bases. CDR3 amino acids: CASSYTGTGFYEQYF. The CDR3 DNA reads TGTGCCAGCAGTTACACCGGGACAGGGTTCTACGAGCAGTACTTC.